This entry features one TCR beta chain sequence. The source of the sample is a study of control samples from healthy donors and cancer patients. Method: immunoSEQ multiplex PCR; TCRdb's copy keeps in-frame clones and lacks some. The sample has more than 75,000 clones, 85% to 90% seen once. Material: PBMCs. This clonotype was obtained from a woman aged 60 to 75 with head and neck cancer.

The CDR3 coding sequence is TGTGCCTGGAGTGTCGGGACAACGAGCACCATATATTTT. The encoded protein is CAWSVGTTSTIYF. The chain joins TRBV30 to TRBJ1-3; TRBD1 might be the D (6 bases). Trimming took 0 bases from V and 9 from J, leaving 12 bases between them. The CDR3 extends over 13 amino acids. Germline V gene data show CDR1 as GTSNPN and CDR2 as SVGIG (reference sequence).